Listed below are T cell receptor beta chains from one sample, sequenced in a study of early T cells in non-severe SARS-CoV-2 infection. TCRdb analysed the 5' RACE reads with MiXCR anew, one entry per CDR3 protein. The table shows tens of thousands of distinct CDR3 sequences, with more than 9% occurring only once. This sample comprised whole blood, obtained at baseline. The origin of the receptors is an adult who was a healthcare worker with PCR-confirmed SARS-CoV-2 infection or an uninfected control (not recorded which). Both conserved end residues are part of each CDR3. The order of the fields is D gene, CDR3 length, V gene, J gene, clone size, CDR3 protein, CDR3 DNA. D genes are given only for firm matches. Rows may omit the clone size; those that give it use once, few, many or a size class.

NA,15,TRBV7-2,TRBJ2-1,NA,CASTPRGSGHNEQFF,TGTGCCAGCACCCCCCGGGGTAGCGGCCACAATGAGCAGTTCTTC
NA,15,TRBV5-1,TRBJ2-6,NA,CASSQTVSGANVLTF,TGCGCCAGCAGCCAGACAGTCTCTGGGGCCAACGTCCTGACTTTC
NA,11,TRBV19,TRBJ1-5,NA,CDRGANQPQHF,TGTGACCGGGGGGCTAATCAGCCCCAGCATTTT
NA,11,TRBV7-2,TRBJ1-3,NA,CASGLRNTIYF,TGTGCCAGCGGGCTTAGGAACACCATATATTTT
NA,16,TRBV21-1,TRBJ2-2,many,CASKIKATLNTGELFF,TGTGCCAGCAAAATAAAGGCCACTTTGAACACCGGGGAGCTGTTTTTT
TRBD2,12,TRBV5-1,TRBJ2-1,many,CASSLTSGIQFF,TGCGCCAGCAGCTTGACTAGCGGGATACAGTTCTTC
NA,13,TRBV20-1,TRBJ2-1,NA,CSAFKSSYNEQFF,TGCAGTGCCTTCAAGAGCTCCTACAATGAGCAGTTCTTC
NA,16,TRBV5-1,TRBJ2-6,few,CASSLALRSGANVLTF,TGCGCCAGCAGCTTGGCCCTCCGGAGTGGGGCCAACGTCCTGACTTTC
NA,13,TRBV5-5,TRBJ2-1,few,CASSPEDNNEQFF,TGTGCCAGCAGTCCCGAGGACAACAATGAGCAGTTCTTC
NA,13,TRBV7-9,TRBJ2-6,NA,CATRDSGANVLTF,TGTGCCACCAGGGACTCCGGGGCCAACGTCCTGACTTTC
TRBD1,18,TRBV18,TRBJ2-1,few,CASSSLDRPTSSYNEQFF,TGTGCCAGCTCATCCCTGGACAGGCCAACTAGCTCCTACAATGAGCAGTTCTTC
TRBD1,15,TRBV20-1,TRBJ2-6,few,CSASRGFAGANVLTF,TGCAGTGCTAGCAGGGGGTTTGCGGGGGCCAACGTCCTGACTTTC
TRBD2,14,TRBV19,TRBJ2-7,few,CASSAGTSGYEQYF,TGTGCCAGTAGTGCCGGGACTAGCGGCTACGAGCAGTACTTC
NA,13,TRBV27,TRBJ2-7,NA,CASSFNPDYEQYF,TGTGCCAGCAGTTTTAACCCCGACTACGAGCAGTACTTC
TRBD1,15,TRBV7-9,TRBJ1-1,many,CASSRGQGTDTEAFF,TGTGCCAGCAGCCGTGGACAGGGGACAGACACTGAAGCTTTCTTT
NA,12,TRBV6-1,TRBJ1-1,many,CASSAQRYEAFF,TGTGCCAGCAGTGCCCAGCGCTATGAAGCTTTCTTT